This T cell receptor beta chain originates from a study of T-cell memory formation after mild COVID-19. With constant-segment primers, 5'RACE yielded cDNA libraries of TCR alpha and TCR beta that carried sample barcodes and UMIs. TCRdb reprocessed the 5' RACE reads via MiXCR and lists one record per CDR3 protein. The sample records some 68,000 distinct CDR3 sequences, over 15% being singletons. Study-wide results and caveats: The main location of contracting CD4+ clones was CM and EM, and that of contracting CD8+ clones was EMRA.

This CDR3 comprises 15 residues. After removal of 6 bases from V and 1 base from J, the junction contained 5 bases not matched to a gene. CDR1 and CDR2 from the germline V gene are SEHNR and FQNEAQ (reference sequence). Note on this clonotype: Its antigen is not identified.

Sample: PBMCs or a T cell subset sorted from them (not recorded which). The source of this sequence is an adult woman who had mild COVID-19 (a few samples of this study predate the infection). Cell type and time point are not known. The chain carries TRBV7-9 and TRBJ2-1; TRBD1 matches 8 bases. CDR3 region: CASSFQGASYNEQFF. The CDR3 DNA is TGTGCCAGCAGTTTCCAGGGGGCGTCCTACAATGAGCAGTTCTTC.